This T cell receptor (beta chain) comes out of a study of T cell responses to AZD1222 COVID-19 vaccine. The study, taken as a whole, reports: The sample set comprised mostly white British donors with more females, and clonal diversity was possibly underestimated. All repertoire sampling was performed exclusively after the peak T cell response.

Profiling relied on immunoSEQ multiplex PCR, and the TCRdb table lists in-frame clones only, not all of them. The sample has some 120,000 clones, roughly 89% seen once. As regards this clone: Antigen unknown.

Germline V gene sequence: CDR1 SGHVS, CDR2 FQNEAQ. The CDR3 extends over 14 amino acids. V was pared by 0 bases and J by 7 bases, with 5 bases of the junction left unmatched. The chain employs TRBV7-8 and TRBJ1-1; 7 bases line up with TRBD1. Material: peripheral blood, obtained on day 0 of AZD1222 vaccination. This clonotype originated in an adult in good health. This CDR3 reads CASSLATGVGEAFF. The CDR3 DNA is TGTGCCAGCAGCTTAGCCACAGGGGTGGGTGAAGCTTTCTTT.